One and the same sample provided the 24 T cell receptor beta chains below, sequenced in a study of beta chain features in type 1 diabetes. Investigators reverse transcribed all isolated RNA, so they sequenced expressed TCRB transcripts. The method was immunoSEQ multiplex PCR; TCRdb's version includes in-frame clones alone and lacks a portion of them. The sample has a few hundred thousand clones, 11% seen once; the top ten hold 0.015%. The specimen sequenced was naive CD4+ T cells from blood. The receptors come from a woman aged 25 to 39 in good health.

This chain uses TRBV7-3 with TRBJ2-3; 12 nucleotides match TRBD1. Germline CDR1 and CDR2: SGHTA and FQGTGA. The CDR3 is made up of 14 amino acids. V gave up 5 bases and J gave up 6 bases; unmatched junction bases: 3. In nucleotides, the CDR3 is TGTGCCAGCAGCCCGGGGACAGGGGGCGATACGCAGTATTTT. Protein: CASSPGTGGDTQYF.

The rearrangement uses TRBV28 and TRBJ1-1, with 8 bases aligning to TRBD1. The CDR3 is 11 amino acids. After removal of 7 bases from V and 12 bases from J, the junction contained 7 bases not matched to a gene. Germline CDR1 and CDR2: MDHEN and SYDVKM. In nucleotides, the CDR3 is TGTGCCAGCAACGACAGGGGATTGACTTTCTTT. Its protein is CASNDRGLTFF.

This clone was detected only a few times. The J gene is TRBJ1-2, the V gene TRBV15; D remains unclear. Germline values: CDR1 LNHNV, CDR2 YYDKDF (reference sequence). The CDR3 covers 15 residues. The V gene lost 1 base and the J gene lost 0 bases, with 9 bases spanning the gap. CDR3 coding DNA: TGTGCCACCAGCAGAGGACACGAAGCTAACTATGGCTACACCTTC. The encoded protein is CATSRGHEANYGYTF.

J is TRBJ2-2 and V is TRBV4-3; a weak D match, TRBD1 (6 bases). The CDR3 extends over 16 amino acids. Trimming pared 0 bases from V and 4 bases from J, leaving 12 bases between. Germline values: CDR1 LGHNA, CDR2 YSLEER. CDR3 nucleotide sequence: TGCGCCAGCAGCCAAGACCACAGGGTGGGCACCGGGGAGCTGTTTTTT. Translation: CASSQDHRVGTGELFF.

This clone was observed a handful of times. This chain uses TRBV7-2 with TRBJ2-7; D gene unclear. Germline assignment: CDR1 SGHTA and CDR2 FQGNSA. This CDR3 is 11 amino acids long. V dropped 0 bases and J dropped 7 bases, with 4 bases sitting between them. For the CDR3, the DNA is TGTGCCAGCAGCTTAGCGCGGGAGCAGTACTTC. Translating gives CASSLAREQYF.

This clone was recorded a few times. As DNA, the CDR3 is TGTGCCAGCAGCGAGGGGACTAGCGCCTCCTCCTACGAGCAGTACTTC. Amino acids: CASSEGTSASSYEQYF. The rearrangement joins TRBV13 to TRBJ2-7, with 10 bases fitting TRBD2. With 5 bases clipped from V and 0 bases from J, the junction kept 7 bases outside the gene matches. The length of the CDR3 is 16 residues. Germline V gene lookup returns CDR1 PRHDT and CDR2 FYEKMQ (reference sequence).

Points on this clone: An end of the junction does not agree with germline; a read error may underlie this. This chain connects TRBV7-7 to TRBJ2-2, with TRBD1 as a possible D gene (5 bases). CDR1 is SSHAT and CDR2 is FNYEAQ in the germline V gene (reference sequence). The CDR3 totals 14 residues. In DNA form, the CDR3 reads TGTGCTAGCAGCGCAGGGACGAACACCGGGGAGCTGTTTTTT. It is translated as CASSAGTNTGELFF.

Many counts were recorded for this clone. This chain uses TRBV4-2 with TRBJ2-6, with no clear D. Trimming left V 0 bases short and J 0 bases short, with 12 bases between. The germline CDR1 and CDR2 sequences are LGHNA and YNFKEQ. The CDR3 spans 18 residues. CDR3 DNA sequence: TGTGCCAGCAGCCAAGACAGGTTTGGGTACTCTGGGGCCAACGTCCTGACTTTC. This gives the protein CASSQDRFGYSGANVLTF.

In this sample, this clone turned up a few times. DNA for the CDR3: TGCGCCAGCAGCCAAGATCGGGTTCGCACAGATACGCAGTATTTT. This sequence encodes CASSQDRVRTDTQYF. The J gene is TRBJ2-3, the V gene TRBV4-3; D is uncertain. The V and J ends lost 0 bases and 1 base respectively, with 8 bases between them. CDR1 is LGHNA and CDR2 is YSLEER in the germline V gene. CDR3 length: 15 amino acids.

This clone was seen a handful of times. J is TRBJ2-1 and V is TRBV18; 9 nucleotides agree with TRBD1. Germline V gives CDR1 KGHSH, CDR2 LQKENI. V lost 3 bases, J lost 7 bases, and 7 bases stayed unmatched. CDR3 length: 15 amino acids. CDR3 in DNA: TGTGCCAGCTCACCTACCGGGACAGGGTGGAATGAGCAGTTCTTC. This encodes CASSPTGTGWNEQFF. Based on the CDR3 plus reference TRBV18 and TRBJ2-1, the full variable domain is NAGVMQNPRHLVRRRGQEARLRCSPMKGHSHVYWYRQLPEEGLKFMVYLQKENIIDESGMPKERFSAEFPKEGPSILRIQQVVRGDSAAYFCASSPTGTGWNEQFFGPGTRLTVL.

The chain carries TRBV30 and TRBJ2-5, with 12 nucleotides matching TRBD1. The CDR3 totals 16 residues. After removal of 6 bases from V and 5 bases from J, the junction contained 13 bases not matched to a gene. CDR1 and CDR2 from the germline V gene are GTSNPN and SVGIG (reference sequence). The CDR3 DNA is TGTGCCTGTAGCCCCGGGACAGGGGGCGTAGTGGAGACCCAGTACTTC. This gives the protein CACSPGTGGVVETQYF.

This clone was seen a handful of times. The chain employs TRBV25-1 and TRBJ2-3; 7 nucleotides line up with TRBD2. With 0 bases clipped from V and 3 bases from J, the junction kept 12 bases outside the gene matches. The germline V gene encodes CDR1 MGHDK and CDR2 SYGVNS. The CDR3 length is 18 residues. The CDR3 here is CASSEYGTGLAETDTQYF. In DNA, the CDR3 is TGTGCCAGCAGTGAATACGGTACCGGGCTAGCGGAGACAGATACGCAGTATTTT.

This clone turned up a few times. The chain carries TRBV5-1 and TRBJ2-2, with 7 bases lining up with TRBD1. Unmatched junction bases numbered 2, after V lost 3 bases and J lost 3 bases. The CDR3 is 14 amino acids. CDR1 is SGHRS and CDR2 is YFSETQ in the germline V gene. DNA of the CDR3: TGCGCCAGCAGCTCGGGACAGTACACCGGGGAGCTGTTTTTT. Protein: CASSSGQYTGELFF.

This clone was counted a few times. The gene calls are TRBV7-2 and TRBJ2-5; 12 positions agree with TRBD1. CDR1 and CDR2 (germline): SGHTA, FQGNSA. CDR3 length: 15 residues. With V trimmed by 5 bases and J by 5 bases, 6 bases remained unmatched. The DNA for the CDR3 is TGTGCCAGCAGCCGCGGGACAGGGGGCTGGGAGACCCAGTACTTC. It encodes CASSRGTGGWETQYF.

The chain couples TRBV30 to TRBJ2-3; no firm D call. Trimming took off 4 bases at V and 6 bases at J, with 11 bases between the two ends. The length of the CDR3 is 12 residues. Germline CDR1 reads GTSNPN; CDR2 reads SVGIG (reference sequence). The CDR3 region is CAWTTGLDTQYF. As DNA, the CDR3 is TGTGCCTGGACGACCGGGTTGGATACGCAGTATTTT.

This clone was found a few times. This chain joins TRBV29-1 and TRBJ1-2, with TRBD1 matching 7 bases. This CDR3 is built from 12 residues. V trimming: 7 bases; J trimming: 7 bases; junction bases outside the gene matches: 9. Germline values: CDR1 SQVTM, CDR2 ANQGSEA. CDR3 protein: CSAQGGSLGYTF. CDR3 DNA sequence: TGCAGCGCCCAGGGGGGATCTCTTGGCTACACCTTC.

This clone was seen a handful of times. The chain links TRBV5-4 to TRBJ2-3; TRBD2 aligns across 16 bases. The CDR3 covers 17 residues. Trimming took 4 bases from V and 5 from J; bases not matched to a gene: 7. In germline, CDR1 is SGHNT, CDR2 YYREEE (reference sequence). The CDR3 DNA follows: TGTGCCAGCAGCCTGGGACTAGCGGGAGGGCCGGGAGATACGCAGTATTTT. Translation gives CASSLGLAGGPGDTQYF.

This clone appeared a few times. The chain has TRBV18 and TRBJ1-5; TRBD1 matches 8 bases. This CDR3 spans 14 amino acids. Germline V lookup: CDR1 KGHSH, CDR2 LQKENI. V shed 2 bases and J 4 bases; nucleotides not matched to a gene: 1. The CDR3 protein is CASSPGTGNQPQHF. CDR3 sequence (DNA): TGTGCCAGCTCACCAGGGACAGGTAATCAGCCCCAGCATTTT.

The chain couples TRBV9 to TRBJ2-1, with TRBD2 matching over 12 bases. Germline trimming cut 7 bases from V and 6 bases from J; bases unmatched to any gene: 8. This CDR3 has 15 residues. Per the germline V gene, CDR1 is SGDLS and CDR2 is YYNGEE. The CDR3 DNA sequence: TGTGCCAGCGGTCGACTAGCGGGAGCCCTCAATGAGCAGTTCTTC. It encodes CASGRLAGALNEQFF. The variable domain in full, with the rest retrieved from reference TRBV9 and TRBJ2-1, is DSGVTQTPKHLITATGQRVTLRCSPRSGDLSVYWYQQSLDQGLQFLIQYYNGEERAKGNILERFSAQQFPDLHSELNLSSLELGDSALYFCASGRLAGALNEQFFGPGTRLTVL.

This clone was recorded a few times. The CDR3: CASSPGTSGIWETQYF. The DNA of the CDR3 is TGTGCCAGCAGCCCCGGGACTAGCGGGATCTGGGAGACCCAGTACTTC. V is TRBV7-3 and J is TRBJ2-5; 13 nucleotides agree with TRBD2. This CDR3 is 16 amino acids long. The germline CDR1 and CDR2 sequences are SGHTA and FQGTGA. V lost 5 bases and J lost 5; bases outside the gene matches: 8.

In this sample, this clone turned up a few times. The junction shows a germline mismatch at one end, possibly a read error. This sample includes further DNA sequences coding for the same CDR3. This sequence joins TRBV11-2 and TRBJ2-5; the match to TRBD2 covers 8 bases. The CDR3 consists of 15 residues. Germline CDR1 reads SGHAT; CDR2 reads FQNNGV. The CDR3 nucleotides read TGCGCCAGCAGCTTACAAGCGGGGGAGCAAGAGACCCAGTACTTC. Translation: CASSLQAGEQETQYF.

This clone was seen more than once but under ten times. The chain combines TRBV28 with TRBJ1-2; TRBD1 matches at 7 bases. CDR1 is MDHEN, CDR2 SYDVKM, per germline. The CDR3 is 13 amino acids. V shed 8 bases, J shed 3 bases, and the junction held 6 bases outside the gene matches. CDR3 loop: CASGIQGHYGYTF. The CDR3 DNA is TGTGCCAGCGGAATACAGGGGCACTATGGCTACACCTTC.

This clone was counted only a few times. CDR3: CASRRGASGLAYEQYF. The CDR3 bases are TGTGCCAGCAGGAGGGGCGCGAGCGGGTTAGCCTACGAGCAGTACTTC. V gene TRBV7-2 combines with J gene TRBJ2-7, with D possibly TRBD2 on 6 matching bases. CDR3 length: 16 amino acids. CDR1 and CDR2 (germline): SGHTA, FQGNSA. Between the trimmed V and J ends, which lost 6 bases and 2 bases, there was a span of 20 bases.

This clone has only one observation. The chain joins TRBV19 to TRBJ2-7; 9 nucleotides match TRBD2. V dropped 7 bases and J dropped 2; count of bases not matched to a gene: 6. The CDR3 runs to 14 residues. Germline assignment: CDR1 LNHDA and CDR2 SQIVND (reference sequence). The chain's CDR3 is CASKVASGTYEQYF. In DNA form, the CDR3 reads TGTGCCAGTAAAGTAGCTAGCGGGACCTACGAGCAGTACTTC. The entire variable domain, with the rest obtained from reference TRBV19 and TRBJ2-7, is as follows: DGGITQSPKYLFRKEGQNVTLSCEQNLNHDAMYWYRQDPGQGLRLIYYSQIVNDFQKGDIAEGYSVSREKKESFPLTVTSAQKNPTAFYLCASKVASGTYEQYFGPGTRLTVT.